This TCR beta chain is drawn from a study of T cell responses to AZD1222 COVID-19 vaccine. Whole-study context: Pooling covered second doses at about 4 or about 12 weeks.

The germline V gene encodes CDR1 SGHAT and CDR2 FQNNGV. V dropped 1 base and J dropped 2; count of bases not matched to a gene: 4. The CDR3 runs 15 residues. Method: immunoSEQ multiplex PCR; TCRdb's copy keeps in-frame clones and lacks some. The sample holds 100,000 to 150,000 clones, more than 80% seen once. The study, taken as a whole, reports: Recipients of AZD1222 seropositive at baseline numbered only 6 or 7. Donor demographics were predominantly white British with a female majority; clonal diversity may be underestimated. Variant regions that are unmutated are reportedly the target of nearly half of spike-specific TCRs.

Of note for this clone: The antigen remains undetermined.

The sequence came from an adult in good health. V gene TRBV11-2 combines with J gene TRBJ2-7, with 8 bases aligning to TRBD1. The source material was peripheral blood, sampled on day 0 of AZD1222 vaccination. The CDR3, as DNA: TGTGCCAGCAGCTTAGGGACAGGGAGGACCTACGAGCAGTACTTC. It yields the protein CASSLGTGRTYEQYF.